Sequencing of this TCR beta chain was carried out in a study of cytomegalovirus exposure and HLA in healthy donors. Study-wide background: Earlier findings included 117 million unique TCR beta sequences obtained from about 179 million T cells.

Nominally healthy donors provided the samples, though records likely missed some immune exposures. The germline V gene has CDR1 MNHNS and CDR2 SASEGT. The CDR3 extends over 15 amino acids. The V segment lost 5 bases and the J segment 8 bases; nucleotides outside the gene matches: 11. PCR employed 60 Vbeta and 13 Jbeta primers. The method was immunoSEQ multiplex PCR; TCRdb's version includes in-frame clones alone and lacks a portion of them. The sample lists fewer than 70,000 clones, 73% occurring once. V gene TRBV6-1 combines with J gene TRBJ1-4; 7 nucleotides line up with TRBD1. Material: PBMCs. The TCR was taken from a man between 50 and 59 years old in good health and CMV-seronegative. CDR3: CASSPREGAGEKLFF. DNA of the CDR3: TGTGCCAGCAGTCCTCGCGAGGGGGCGGGGGAAAAACTGTTTTTT.